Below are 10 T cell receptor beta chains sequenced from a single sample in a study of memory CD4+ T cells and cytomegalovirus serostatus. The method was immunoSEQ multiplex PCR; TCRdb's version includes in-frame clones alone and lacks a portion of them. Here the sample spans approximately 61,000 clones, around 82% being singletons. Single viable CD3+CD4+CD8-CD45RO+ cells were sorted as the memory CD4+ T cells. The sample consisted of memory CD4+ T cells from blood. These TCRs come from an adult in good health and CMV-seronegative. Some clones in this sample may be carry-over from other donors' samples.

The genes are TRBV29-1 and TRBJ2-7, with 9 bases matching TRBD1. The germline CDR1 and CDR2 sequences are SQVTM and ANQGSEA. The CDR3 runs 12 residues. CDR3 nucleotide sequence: TGCAGTTACGGGACAGGGTTCGACGAGCAGTACTTC. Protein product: CSYGTGFDEQYF.

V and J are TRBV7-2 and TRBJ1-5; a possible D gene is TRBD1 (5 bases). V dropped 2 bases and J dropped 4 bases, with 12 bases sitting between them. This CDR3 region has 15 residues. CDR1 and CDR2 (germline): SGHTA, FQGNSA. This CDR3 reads CASSLMGLGNQPQHF. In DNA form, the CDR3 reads TGTGCCAGCAGCTTAATGGGGCTGGGGAATCAGCCCCAGCATTTT. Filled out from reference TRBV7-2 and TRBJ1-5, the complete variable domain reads GAGVSQSPSNKVTEKGKDVELRCDPISGHTALYWYRQSLGQGLEFLIYFQGNSAPDKSGLPSDRFSAERTGGSVSTLTIQRTQQEDSAVYLCASSLMGLGNQPQHFGDGTRLSIL.

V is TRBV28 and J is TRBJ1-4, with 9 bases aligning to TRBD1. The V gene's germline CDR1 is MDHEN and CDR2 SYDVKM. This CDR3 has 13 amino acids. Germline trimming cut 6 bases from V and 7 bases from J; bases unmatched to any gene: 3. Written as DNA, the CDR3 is TGTGCCAGCAGCGACAGGGGGGGTGAAAAACTGTTTTTT. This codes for CASSDRGGEKLFF.

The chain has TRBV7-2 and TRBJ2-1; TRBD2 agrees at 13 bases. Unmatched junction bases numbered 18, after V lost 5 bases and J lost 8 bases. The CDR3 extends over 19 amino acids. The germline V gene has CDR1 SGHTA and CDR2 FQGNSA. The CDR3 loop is CASSDGTSGAPRRGDEQFF. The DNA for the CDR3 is TGTGCCAGCAGCGACGGGACTAGCGGGGCGCCTCGGCGGGGGGATGAGCAGTTCTTC. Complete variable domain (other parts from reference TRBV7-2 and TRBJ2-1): GAGVSQSPSNKVTEKGKDVELRCDPISGHTALYWYRQSLGQGLEFLIYFQGNSAPDKSGLPSDRFSAERTGGSVSTLTIQRTQQEDSAVYLCASSDGTSGAPRRGDEQFFGPGTRLTVL.

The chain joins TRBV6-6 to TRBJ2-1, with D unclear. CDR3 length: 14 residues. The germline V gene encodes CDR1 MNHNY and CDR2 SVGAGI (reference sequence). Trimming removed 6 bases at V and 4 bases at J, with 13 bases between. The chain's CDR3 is CASSPTPTYNEQFF. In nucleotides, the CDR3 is TGTGCCAGCAGCCCCACCCCTACTTACAATGAGCAGTTCTTC.

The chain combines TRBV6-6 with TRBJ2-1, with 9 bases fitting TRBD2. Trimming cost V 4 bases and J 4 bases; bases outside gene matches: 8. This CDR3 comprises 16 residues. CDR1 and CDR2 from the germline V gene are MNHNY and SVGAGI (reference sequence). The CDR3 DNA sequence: TGTGCCAGCAGTTCCGGGAGACTAGCGGCGTACAATGAGCAGTTCTTC. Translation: CASSSGRLAAYNEQFF.

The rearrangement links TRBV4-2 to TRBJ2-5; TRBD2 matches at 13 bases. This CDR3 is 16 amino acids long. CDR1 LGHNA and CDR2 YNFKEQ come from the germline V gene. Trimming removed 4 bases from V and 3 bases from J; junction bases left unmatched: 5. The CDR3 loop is CASSPGLAGREETQYF. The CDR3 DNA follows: TGTGCCAGCAGCCCGGGACTAGCGGGAAGGGAAGAGACCCAGTACTTC.

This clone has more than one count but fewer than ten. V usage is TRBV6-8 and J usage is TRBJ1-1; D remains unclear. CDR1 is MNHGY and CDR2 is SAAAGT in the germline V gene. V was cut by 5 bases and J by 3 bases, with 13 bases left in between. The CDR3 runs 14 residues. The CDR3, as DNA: TGTGCCAGCAGTCCCTTAGGGAGGGACACTGAAGCTTTCTTT. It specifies CASSPLGRDTEAFF.

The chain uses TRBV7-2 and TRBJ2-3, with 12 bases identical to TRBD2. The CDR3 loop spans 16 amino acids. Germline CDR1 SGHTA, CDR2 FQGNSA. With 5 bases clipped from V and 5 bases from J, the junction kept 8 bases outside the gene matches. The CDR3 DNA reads TGTGCCAGCAGCCGAAGACTAGCGGGAGAAGGAGATACGCAGTATTTT. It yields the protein CASSRRLAGEGDTQYF.

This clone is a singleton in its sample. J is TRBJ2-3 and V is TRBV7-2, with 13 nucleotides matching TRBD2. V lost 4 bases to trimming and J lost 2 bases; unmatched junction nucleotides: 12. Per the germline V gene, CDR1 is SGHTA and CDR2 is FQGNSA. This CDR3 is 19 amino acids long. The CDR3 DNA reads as TGTGCCAGCAGCTCCGGGAGGACTAGCGGGGGACCCCTCACAGATACGCAGTATTTT. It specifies CASSSGRTSGGPLTDTQYF.